This T cell receptor beta chain appears in the sequencing data of a study of T cell clones after liver transplantation. Study information: TCRbeta sequencing after a pre-transplant mixed lymphocyte reaction identified graft-donor-reactive clones, later tracked in post-transplant blood. Tolerant meant at least one year fully off immunosuppression without liver enzymes above twice normal. Study-level results: Graft donor-reactive T cells may have migrated into the graft rather than being deleted. Small, mixed patient groups and varying post-transplant times limit these conclusions.

Worth noting for this clone: Its antigen is not known.

Repertoires were generated with immunoSEQ multiplex PCR, while TCRdb's copy carries only in-frame clones and drops some. Altogether more than 95,000 clones are present, roughly four fifths being singletons, with the ten largest covering approximately 2.9%. V was clipped by 1 base and J by 3 bases; unmatched bases: 2. This CDR3 contains 14 residues. Germline V lookup: CDR1 SEHNR, CDR2 FQNEAQ (reference sequence). V gene TRBV7-9 combines with J gene TRBJ2-7; 8 bases align to TRBD1. The specimen was CD4+ T cells from blood, collected 47 months after liver transplant. This sequence was found in a human patient who received a liver transplant. Some T cells may trace back to the graft donor. CDR3 bases: TGTGCCAGCAGCTTAGGGACAGGGCACTACGAGCAGTACTTC. This encodes CASSLGTGHYEQYF.